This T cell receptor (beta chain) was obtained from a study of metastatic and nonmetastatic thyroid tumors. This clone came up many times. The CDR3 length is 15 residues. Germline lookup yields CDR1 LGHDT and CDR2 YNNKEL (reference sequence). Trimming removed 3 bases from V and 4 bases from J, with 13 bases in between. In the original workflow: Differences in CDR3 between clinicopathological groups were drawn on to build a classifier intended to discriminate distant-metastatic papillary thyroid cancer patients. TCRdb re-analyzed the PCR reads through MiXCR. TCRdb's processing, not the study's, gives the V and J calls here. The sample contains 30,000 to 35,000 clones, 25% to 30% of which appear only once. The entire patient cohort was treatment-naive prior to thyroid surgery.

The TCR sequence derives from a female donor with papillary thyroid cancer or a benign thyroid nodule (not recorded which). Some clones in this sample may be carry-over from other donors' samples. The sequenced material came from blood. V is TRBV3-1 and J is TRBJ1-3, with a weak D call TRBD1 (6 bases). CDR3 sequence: CASSQRGLSGNTIYF. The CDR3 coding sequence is TGTGCCAGCAGCCAGAGGGGGTTATCCGGAAACACCATATATTTT.